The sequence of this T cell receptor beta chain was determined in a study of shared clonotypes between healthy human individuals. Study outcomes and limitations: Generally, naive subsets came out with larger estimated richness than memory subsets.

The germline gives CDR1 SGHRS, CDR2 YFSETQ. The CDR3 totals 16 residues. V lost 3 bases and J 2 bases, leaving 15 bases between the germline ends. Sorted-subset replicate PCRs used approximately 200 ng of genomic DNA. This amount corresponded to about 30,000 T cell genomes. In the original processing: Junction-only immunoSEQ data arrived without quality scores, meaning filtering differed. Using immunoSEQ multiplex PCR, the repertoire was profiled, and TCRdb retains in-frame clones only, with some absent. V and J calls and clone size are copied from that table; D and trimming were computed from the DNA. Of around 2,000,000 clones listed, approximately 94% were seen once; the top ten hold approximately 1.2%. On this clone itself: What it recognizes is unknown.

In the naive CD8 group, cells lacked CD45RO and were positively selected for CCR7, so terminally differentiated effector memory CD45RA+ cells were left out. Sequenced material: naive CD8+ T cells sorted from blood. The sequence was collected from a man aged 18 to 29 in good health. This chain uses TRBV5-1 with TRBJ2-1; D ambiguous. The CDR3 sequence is CASSSGSTIPYNEQFF. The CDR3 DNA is TGCGCCAGCAGCTCGGGTTCTACAATCCCCTACAATGAGCAGTTCTTC.